This T cell receptor beta chain was observed in a study of blood T cell repertoires in COVID-19. V was cut by 7 bases and J by 3 bases, with 18 bases left in between. CDR1 MDHEN and CDR2 SYDVKM come from the germline V gene. The CDR3 runs 15 residues. Clones were sequenced by immunoSEQ multiplex PCR, and TCRdb holds only the in-frame ones, with some missing. The sample consists of about 380,000 clones, around 87% of them appearing once. The source is a man between 18 and 29 years old with active or convalescent COVID-19. The sample taken for sequencing was peripheral blood. The chain is built from TRBV28 and TRBJ2-5, with D maybe TRBD2 (7 bases). The DNA of the CDR3 is TGTGCCAGCATCCCTCACTCGGGGGGCGAAGAGACCCAGTACTTC. It specifies CASIPHSGGEETQYF.